A selection of T cell receptor beta chains follows, all from one sample in a study of CD8 T cells in Susac syndrome. TCRdb itself ran the immunoSEQ multiplex PCR reads through MiXCR, one entry per CDR3 protein. The table shows roughly 150,000 distinct CDR3 sequences, with roughly 96% occurring only once. Sequencing used CD8+ T cells from PBMCs. The origin of the receptors is a human donor with multiple sclerosis. Each CDR3 is given with its conserved first and last residue.

CASSQDLLYEQYF	TRBV4-2	TRBJ2-7
CASSLESGGAVDEQFF	TRBV7-6	TRBJ2-1
CASSVAGTDTEAFF	TRBV9	TRBJ1-1
CASSVGALGNTIYF	TRBV9	TRBJ1-3
CASSQRPGTSGGTEQFF	TRBV14	TRBJ2-1
CASSQVGKALEQFF	TRBV3-1	TRBJ2-1
CASSYGVGYGTEAFF	TRBV6-5	TRBJ1-1
CASNPYRAYEQYF	TRBV2	TRBJ2-7
CSASPAGDSDEQFF	TRBV20-1	TRBJ2-1
CASSIGRANYGYTF	TRBV19	TRBJ1-2
CSPLAGNYNEQFF	TRBV20-1	TRBJ2-1
CASSVGGAGVSQETQYF	TRBV9	TRBJ2-5
CSARDPGQHLSYEQYF	TRBV20-1	TRBJ2-7
CASSVAWGQGTDTQYF	TRBV9	TRBJ2-3
CASSGIQAFF	TRBV25-1	TRBJ1-1
CSAWTGGLNEQFF	TRBV29-1	TRBJ2-1
CASSDGVGGPDTQYF	TRBV6-1	TRBJ2-3
CASSAGTSAEQFF	TRBV2	TRBJ2-1
CASTRTSGGFEQYF	TRBV6-2/TRBV6-3	TRBJ2-7
CASSLKGSGQPQHF	TRBV5-4	TRBJ1-5
CSVHSLYNEQFF	TRBV29-1	TRBJ2-1
CASSYQGSIEKLFF	TRBV27	TRBJ1-4
CASSQGTSGRKSYNEQFF	TRBV13	TRBJ2-1
CSVDLPGTGTSTDTQYF	TRBV29-1	TRBJ2-3
CASSVRGAQPQHF	TRBV2	TRBJ1-5
CATSILGNQPQHF	TRBV15	TRBJ1-5
CASSLGTADGYTF	TRBV13	TRBJ1-2
CASSGQGAGSYGYTF	TRBV3-1	TRBJ1-2
CASSGGTARGYTF	TRBV6-1	TRBJ1-2
CAWNTGQGTKTEAFF	TRBV30	TRBJ1-1
CASSRLAGGPDTQYF	TRBV7-9	TRBJ2-3
CASSYSRHTGELFF	TRBV6-6	TRBJ2-2
CASSTGQGATYEQYF	TRBV9	TRBJ2-7
CASSDPGQGAGQPQHF	TRBV2	TRBJ1-5
CASSFGKEQYF	TRBV12-3/TRBV12-4	TRBJ2-7
CATSRDLDADYGYTF	TRBV15	TRBJ1-2
CSGAGGRETQYF	TRBV29-1	TRBJ2-5